The 14 T cell receptor beta chains below come from one sample, sequenced in a study of control samples from healthy donors and cancer patients. Profiling relied on immunoSEQ multiplex PCR, and the TCRdb table lists in-frame clones only, not all of them. In the table there are some 140,000 clones, 85% to 95% of which are singletons. Sequencing input: PBMCs. These receptors were obtained from a man aged 55-75 years with colorectal cancer.

This clone was seen once. As DNA, the CDR3 is TGTGCCAGTAGTATAGATTACCTTGAAGCTTTCTTT. Its protein is CASSIDYLEAFF. This chain connects TRBV19 to TRBJ1-1; D is undetermined. The CDR3 runs 12 residues. Per the germline V gene, CDR1 is LNHDA and CDR2 is SQIVND (reference sequence). Trimming shortened V by 0 bases and J by 7 bases, and 6 bases separated the two germline ends.

The gene calls are TRBV6-5 and TRBJ1-5; maybe TRBD1 (5 bases). From germline, CDR1 is MNHEY and CDR2 SVGAGI. V lost 11 bases to trimming and J lost 1 base, with 15 bases between them. CDR3 length equals 14 residues. CDR3 coding DNA: TGTGCCGTCACGAAACGGGGGAGCAATCAGCCCCAGCATTTT. This sequence encodes CAVTKRGSNQPQHF.

This chain connects TRBV5-1 to TRBJ1-3, with D possibly matching TRBD1 (6 bases). Trimming shortened V by 7 bases and J by 3 bases, and 14 bases separated the two germline ends. The germline V gene encodes CDR1 SGHRS and CDR2 YFSETQ. CDR3 size: 14 residues. CDR3 region: CASSGGGSGNTIYF. CDR3 in DNA: TGCGCCAGCTCCGGGGGGGGCAGTGGAAACACCATATATTTT.

This clone was counted once. This rearrangement joins TRBV19 to TRBJ2-2; TRBD2 is a possible D gene (5 bases). V lost 6 bases to trimming and J lost 0 bases, with 8 bases between them. In germline, CDR1 is LNHDA, CDR2 SQIVND (reference sequence). The CDR3 is 14 amino acids. CDR3 sequence reads: CASRYGANTGELFF. The DNA of the CDR3 is TGTGCCAGTAGATACGGGGCGAACACCGGGGAGCTGTTTTTT. The full variable domain, completed using reference TRBV19 and TRBJ2-2, is DGGITQSPKYLFRKEGQNVTLSCEQNLNHDAMYWYRQDPGQGLRLIYYSQIVNDFQKGDIAEGYSVSREKKESFPLTVTSAQKNPTAFYLCASRYGANTGELFFGEGSRLTVL.

The chain employs TRBV2 and TRBJ2-3, with D perhaps TRBD2 (6 bases). The CDR3 runs to 13 residues. Trimming removed 2 bases at V and 6 bases at J, with 9 bases between. Germline CDR1 and CDR2: SNHLY and FYNNEI. The CDR3 reads CASSERGMDTQYF. Here the CDR3 DNA reads TGTGCCAGCAGTGAACGGGGGATGGATACGCAGTATTTT.

This chain joins TRBV7-2 and TRBJ2-7, with D unclear. In germline, CDR1 is SGHTA, CDR2 FQGNSA. CDR3 length equals 12 residues. The V and J ends lost 5 bases and 4 bases respectively, with 9 bases between them. For the CDR3, the DNA is TGTGCCAGCAGCCCCGACATTTACGAGCAGTACTTC. Translated, it gives CASSPDIYEQYF.

The V gene is TRBV11-2, the J gene TRBJ2-3; no firm D call. This CDR3 spans 15 amino acids. Germline-derived CDR1 and CDR2 are SGHAT and FQNNGV. The V end was cut by 0 bases, the J end by 4 bases, with 11 bases between. DNA of the CDR3: TGTGCCAGCAGCTTAGATCTGGGCCTAGCAGATACGCAGTATTTT. Protein product: CASSLDLGLADTQYF.

The CDR3 sequence: CASSIAVAMNTEAFF. CDR3 nucleotides: TGTGCCAGTAGTATCGCGGTCGCAATGAACACTGAAGCTTTCTTT. The chain employs TRBV19 and TRBJ1-1; the D is unclear. The CDR3 is made up of 15 amino acids. The ends were cut back, 3 bases at V and 0 bases at J, with 11 bases in the middle. Germline V gives CDR1 LNHDA, CDR2 SQIVND (reference sequence).

The chain joins TRBV20-1 to TRBJ1-1; tentatively, D is TRBD1 (6 bases). This CDR3 contains 11 residues. The germline V gene encodes CDR1 DFQATT and CDR2 SNEGSKA (reference sequence). V lost 5 bases to trimming and J lost 10 bases, with 14 bases between them. CDR3 DNA sequence: TGCAGTGCTGTGTTAGGAGGGGGAGCTTTCTTT. It encodes CSAVLGGGAFF.

The CDR3 bases are TGTGCCAGCAGTTATGAGAGGGGAGGCTACGAGCAGTACTTC. This encodes CASSYERGGYEQYF. V and J are TRBV6-5 and TRBJ2-7; the D gene is possibly TRBD2 (6 bases). CDR3 size: 14 residues. V lost 3 bases, J lost 3 bases, and 12 bases lay in between. Germline V gene sequence: CDR1 MNHEY, CDR2 SVGAGI.

The chain recombines TRBV6-1 with TRBJ2-1; 8 bases fit TRBD2. The germline V gene has CDR1 MNHNS and CDR2 SASEGT. The CDR3 contains 16 residues. V shed 0 bases, J shed 4 bases, and the junction held 5 bases outside the gene matches. Written as DNA, the CDR3 is TGTGCCAGCAGTGAAGCTTACGGGGGGGGTTACAATGAGCAGTTCTTC. This codes for CASSEAYGGGYNEQFF.

For the CDR3, the DNA is TGTGCCAGCAGTTCCATGGCGGGAAGCTACAATGAGCAGTTCTTC. It codes for CASSSMAGSYNEQFF. The chain is built from TRBV6-5 and TRBJ2-1; D perhaps matches TRBD2 (6 bases). The V gene lost 4 bases and the J gene lost 3 bases, with 13 bases spanning the gap. This CDR3 has 15 amino acids. The germline V gene encodes CDR1 MNHEY and CDR2 SVGAGI.

The chain employs TRBV20-1 and TRBJ1-3; no clear D. Germline V lookup: CDR1 DFQATT, CDR2 SNEGSKA (reference sequence). V was trimmed by 3 bases and J by 0 bases, leaving 12 bases between them. The CDR3 length is 15 residues. The CDR3 DNA reads TGCAGTGCTAGTATGGCCGGATACTCTGGAAACACCATATATTTT. This sequence encodes CSASMAGYSGNTIYF.

The rearrangement joins TRBV5-5 to TRBJ2-1; D call uncertain. The V end lost 0 bases, the J end lost 0 bases, and 7 bases lay between the germline ends. Germline loops: CDR1 SGHKS, CDR2 YYEKEE (reference sequence). The CDR3 runs to 15 residues. The CDR3 loop reads CASSLDSYSYNEQFF. The CDR3 DNA is TGTGCCAGCAGCTTGGACAGCTACTCCTACAATGAGCAGTTCTTC.